This T cell receptor beta chain emerged from a study of technical replicates of blood from a few donors. Sequencing was performed with immunoSEQ multiplex PCR; in TCRdb, only in-frame clones are kept and a portion is missing. This table has under 95,000 clones, about 90% appearing once. CDR1 and CDR2 from the germline V gene are SGHRS and YFSETQ. The CDR3 is made up of 15 amino acids. V lost 0 bases to trimming and J lost 12 bases; unmatched junction nucleotides: 12. This clonotype originated in a human donor in good health. The chain couples TRBV5-1 to TRBJ2-1; TRBD2 matches at 7 bases. The sample taken for sequencing was T cells isolated from PBMCs. CDR3 region: CASSLAGGSGVGQFF. The CDR3 nucleotides are TGCGCCAGCAGCTTGGCCGGCGGGAGTGGAGTAGGGCAGTTCTTC.